This TCR beta chain derives from a study of blood T cell repertoires in COVID-19. Study in general: Sources were T cells, B-cell-depleted T cells, or PBMCs; the material itself was cDNA or gDNA.

In the authors' methods: Estimation of nucleated cell counts relied on the amplification of reference gene primers. The table came from immunoSEQ multiplex PCR; TCRdb's copy has only in-frame clones and leaves some out. V and J calls and clone size are those listed in that table; D and trimming were worked out from the DNA. Among approximately 270,000 clones, 85% to 90% were seen once, and the ten largest hold 1.9%. V lost 7 bases and J lost 2, with 30 bases in between. The CDR3 contains 19 residues. Germline V gives CDR1 SEHNR, CDR2 FQNEAQ (reference sequence). Categorization into cohorts depended on clinical history that participants reported.

The sequenced material came from PBMCs or T cells enriched from blood (not recorded which). The chain links TRBV7-9 to TRBJ2-7, with D tentatively TRBD1 (6 bases). The TCR sequence derives from a woman aged 55-69 years who had recovered from COVID-19. CDR3 nucleotides: TGTGCCAGCACCGCAGGGGCCGGGACACCGACCCTGGTGACCTACGAGCAGTACTTC. Protein: CASTAGAGTPTLVTYEQYF.